The sequence of this T cell receptor (beta chain) was determined in a study of T cell responses to AZD1222 COVID-19 vaccine. Sequencing used immunoSEQ multiplex PCR; TCRdb keeps in-frame clones, though not all of them. Of about 140,000 clones in the sample, under 95% were seen once. After removal of 0 bases from V and 4 bases from J, the junction contained 1 base not matched to a gene. Looked up from germline, CDR1 is SGHRS and CDR2 is YFSETQ. The CDR3 consists of 15 residues. The V and J genes are TRBV5-1 and TRBJ2-3; 11 bases match TRBD2. Sequencing used peripheral blood, obtained on day 0 of AZD1222 vaccination. The sequence was obtained from an adult in good health. This CDR3 is CASSLEGLAADTQYF. The CDR3 bases are TGCGCCAGCAGCTTGGAGGGACTAGCGGCAGATACGCAGTATTTT.